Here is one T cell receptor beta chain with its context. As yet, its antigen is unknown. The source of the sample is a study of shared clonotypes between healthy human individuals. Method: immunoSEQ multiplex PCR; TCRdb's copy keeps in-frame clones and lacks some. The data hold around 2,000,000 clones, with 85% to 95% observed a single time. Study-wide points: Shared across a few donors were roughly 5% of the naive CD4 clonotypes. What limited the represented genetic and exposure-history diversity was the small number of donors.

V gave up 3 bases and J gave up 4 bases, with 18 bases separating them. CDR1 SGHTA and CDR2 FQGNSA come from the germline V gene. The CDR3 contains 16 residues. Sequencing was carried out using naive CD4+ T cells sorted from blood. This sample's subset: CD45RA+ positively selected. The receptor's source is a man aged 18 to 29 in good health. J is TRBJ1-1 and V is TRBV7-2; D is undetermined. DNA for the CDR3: TGTGCCAGCAGCTTCGAGGTAGGGATTATAGGCACTGAAGCTTTCTTT. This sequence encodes CASSFEVGIIGTEAFF.